The source of this T cell receptor beta chain is a study of T cell repertoires in cytomegalovirus infection. General study points: Across the ex vivo response, the dominant clonotypes were HLA-C-restricted CMV-specific TCR beta clonotypes.

This clonotype was detected many times. The antigen is unknown. V trimming: 5 bases; J trimming: 1 base; junction bases outside the gene matches: 8. This CDR3 spans 15 amino acids. CDR1 is DFQATT, CDR2 SNEGSKA, per germline (reference sequence). TCRdb used MiXCR to reprocess the reads, holding one entry per CDR3 protein. The sample comprises about 490,000 distinct CDR3 sequences, over 9% of which are singletons, and around 9.6% rests with the top ten. Specimen: PBMCs. This TCR was recovered from a human donor in good health (CMV status not recorded). Some clones in this sample may be carry-over from other donors' samples. V and J are TRBV20-1 and TRBJ2-3, with 8 bases fitting TRBD2. In DNA, the CDR3 is TGCAGTGCTCTTGGACTAGCCCGAGGCACAGATACGCAGTATTTT. Encoded protein: CSALGLARGTDTQYF.